The 30 T cell receptor beta chains in this list originate from one sample, sequenced in a study of regulatory T cells in long-lasting Graves disease. Regarding time point: newly diagnosed GD, antithyroid drugs for less than 3 months. PBMC-extracted RNA yielded the TCR library. Relying on iRepertoire HTBI primers and Arm-PCR of CDR3 regions, the team built TCR beta libraries. TCRdb fed the multiplex PCR reads into MiXCR, producing one record per CDR3 protein. The repertoire includes 200,000 to 250,000 distinct CDR3 sequences, around 17% of them detected once, and approximately 20% sits in the top ten. The sample consisted of peripheral blood mononuclear cells (PBMCs), taken at new diagnosis, from a patient treated with antithyroid drugs. The receptors stem from a female donor with Graves disease.

Ten or more counts support this clonotype. The chain uses TRBV28 and TRBJ1-2; a possible D gene is TRBD1 (5 bases). This CDR3 is 13 amino acids long. CDR1 is MDHEN, CDR2 SYDVKM, per germline. The V and J ends lost 8 bases and 3 bases respectively, with 13 bases between them. The CDR3 sequence is CASGGVTDYGYTF. The CDR3 DNA reads as TGTGCCAGCGGAGGGGTAACTGACTATGGCTACACCTTC.

This clonotype was detected many times. The chain links TRBV5-5 to TRBJ1-6, with D uncertain. This CDR3 spans 18 amino acids. V dropped 4 bases and J dropped 6 bases, with 23 bases sitting between them. Germline V gene sequence: CDR1 SGHKS, CDR2 YYEKEE (reference sequence). The CDR3 DNA is TGTGCCAGCAGCCCCAGTGGGAATTGGGTCTCACCTAATTCACCCCTCCACTTT. As protein: CASSPSGNWVSPNSPLHF.

Turning to this clonotype: A read error is likely here: a far larger clone is one base away. The rearrangement links TRBV12-3 or TRBV12-4 to TRBJ2-7, with 13 positions matching TRBD2. The DNA matches TRBJ2-3 better at its end, which makes the J call doubtful. The CDR3 contains 15 residues. This CDR3 is CASGSRGLAGNTQYF. In nucleotides, the CDR3 is TGTGCCAGCGGTTCCCGGGGACTAGCGGGAAATACGCAGTATTTT.

This clonotype was picked up many times. V gene TRBV12-3 or TRBV12-4 combines with J gene TRBJ2-1; TRBD2 aligns across 11 bases. J was trimmed by 5 bases and V by 1 base; bases with no gene match: 4. This CDR3 is 16 amino acids long. The CDR3 coding sequence is TGTGCCAGCAGTTTAGAGACTAGCGGGAAAAACAATGAGCAGTTCTTC. Amino acid sequence: CASSLETSGKNNEQFF.

This clonotype has a count of ten or more. This sequence joins TRBV12-5 and TRBJ2-7; the match to TRBD2 covers 14 bases. Germline V gives CDR1 LGHNT, CDR2 FRNRAP. The CDR3 spans 18 residues. V gave up 6 bases and J gave up 3 bases; unmatched junction bases: 13. The CDR3 DNA sequence: TGTGCTAGTGGACTTCTTCCAGGGACTAGCGGGAGTAACTACGAGCAGTACTTC. It encodes CASGLLPGTSGSNYEQYF.

At least ten counts were recorded for this clonotype. The rearrangement joins TRBV24-1 to TRBJ2-7; D tentatively reads TRBD1 or TRBD2 (5 bases each). The CDR3 spans 14 residues. Trimming cost V 5 bases and J 5 bases, with 15 bases left between them. The V gene's germline CDR1 is KGHDR and CDR2 SFDVKD. CDR3 bases: TGTGCCACCAGTGGATCCGGGGCCGGTAACGAGCAGTACTTC. Amino acid sequence: CATSGSGAGNEQYF.

Remarks on this clonotype: A single base is all that separates this from a far larger clone, so a read error is likely. The V call is TRBV11-2, the J call TRBJ2-5; TRBD2 might be the D (5 bases). Looked up from germline, CDR1 is SGHAT and CDR2 is FQNNGV. The V gene lost 7 bases and the J gene lost 3 bases, with 15 bases spanning the gap. The CDR3 runs 14 residues. CDR3 in amino acids: CASTWTCAKETQYF. The CDR3 DNA follows: TGTGCCAGCACTTGGACTTGCGCTAAAGAGACCCAGTACTTC. Drawing the rest from reference TRBV11-2 and TRBJ2-5, the complete variable domain is EAGVAQSPRYKIIEKRQSVAFWCNPISGHATLYWYQQILGQGPKLLIQFQNNGVVDDSQLPKDRFSAERLKGVDSTLKIQPAKLEDSAVYLCASTWTCAKETQYFGPGTRLLVL.

Ten or more counts support this clonotype. The rearrangement uses TRBV29-1 and TRBJ2-1; D is perhaps TRBD1 (7 bases). Trimming shortened V by 5 bases and J by 0 bases, and 11 bases separated the two germline ends. The germline V gene has CDR1 SQVTM and CDR2 ANQGSEA. This CDR3 is built from 14 residues. The CDR3 sequence: CSVQGGGSYNEQFF. CDR3 DNA: TGCAGCGTTCAGGGGGGAGGCTCCTACAATGAGCAGTTCTTC.

This clonotype was counted ten times or more. The chain has TRBV20-1 and TRBJ2-3; no firm D call. Germline V lookup: CDR1 DFQATT, CDR2 SNEGSKA (reference sequence). There are 15 residues in the CDR3. The V gene lost 6 bases and the J gene lost 1 base, with 17 bases spanning the gap. CDR3 residues: CSAPSVAVGTDTQYF. Written as DNA, the CDR3 is TGCAGTGCCCCCTCCGTGGCGGTGGGCACAGATACGCAGTATTTT.

V gene TRBV19 combines with J gene TRBJ1-2; no clear D. Per germline, CDR1 LNHDA and CDR2 SQIVND (reference sequence). The V and J ends lost 4 bases and 10 bases respectively, with 16 bases between them. The CDR3 is 13 amino acids. CDR3 protein: CASSSPLHLNYTF. CDR3 nucleotide sequence: TGTGCCAGTAGTAGCCCCTTACACTTGAACTACACCTTC.

This clonotype occurred many times. This chain joins TRBV19 and TRBJ2-5; maybe TRBD2 (5 bases). The CDR3 consists of 14 residues. Looked up from germline, CDR1 is LNHDA and CDR2 is SQIVND (reference sequence). Trimming took 5 bases from V and 2 from J, leaving 12 bases between them. The chain's CDR3 is CASSPRLLQETQYF. CDR3 DNA sequence: TGTGCCAGTAGTCCCCGACTACTTCAAGAGACCCAGTACTTC.

This clonotype was picked up many times. The CDR3 here is CASSLVPDTQYF. The CDR3 nucleotides read TGTGCCAGCAGCTTAGTACCAGATACGCAGTATTTT. The chain links TRBV11-3 to TRBJ2-3; D remains ambiguous. The CDR3 has 12 amino acids. Per the germline V gene, CDR1 is SGHNT and CDR2 is YENEEA. V gave up 1 base and J gave up 4 bases, with 3 bases separating them.

At least ten counts were recorded for this clonotype. The chain has TRBV25-1 and TRBJ2-1; TRBD2 matches at 9 bases. Germline values: CDR1 MGHDK, CDR2 SYGVNS. V was pared by 6 bases and J by 5 bases, with 8 bases of the junction left unmatched. The CDR3 runs 15 residues. The CDR3, as DNA: TGTGCCAGCAGGTCCGGGACTAGCAGACACAATGAGCAGTTCTTC. It specifies CASRSGTSRHNEQFF.

Regarding this clonotype: A much larger clone differs by one base, so this may be a read error. The chain joins TRBV29-1 to TRBJ1-4; D uncertain. CDR1 and CDR2 from the germline V gene are SQVTM and ANQGSEA. This CDR3 spans 12 amino acids. The CDR3 region has the DNA TGCAGCGTTGAGACCGAAGGAGGAGGACTGTCTTTT. Amino acid sequence: CSVETEGGGLSF.

This clonotype has at least ten counts. This CDR3 is CATSAGAQNTEAFF. CDR3 nucleotide sequence: TGTGCCACCAGTGCTGGGGCGCAGAACACTGAAGCTTTCTTT. The chain couples TRBV24-1 to TRBJ1-1, with a possible D match to TRBD1 (5 bases). Germline lookup yields CDR1 KGHDR and CDR2 SFDVKD. The CDR3 contains 14 residues. The V end lost 5 bases, the J end lost 1 base, and 10 bases lay between the germline ends.

This clonotype was detected ten times or more. The CDR3 spells CASSKGERDGELFF. The CDR3 DNA reads TGTGCCAGTAGTAAGGGGGAGAGGGACGGGGAGCTGTTTTTT. The chain employs TRBV19 and TRBJ2-2; maybe TRBD1 (6 bases). V was clipped by 4 bases and J by 7 bases, with 13 bases between them. The CDR3 extends over 14 amino acids. Per the germline V gene, CDR1 is LNHDA and CDR2 is SQIVND (reference sequence).

In its sample, this clonotype was seen many times. This sequence joins TRBV2 and TRBJ1-4; a possible D gene is TRBD1 (6 bases). The CDR3 has 14 residues. Trimming stripped 6 bases from V and 4 bases from J, with 12 bases between. Germline V lookup: CDR1 SNHLY, CDR2 FYNNEI. The DNA for the CDR3 is TGTGCCAGCAGGCAGGACAGCTATAATGAAAAACTGTTTTTT. This encodes CASRQDSYNEKLFF.

This clonotype was seen at least ten times. The chain carries TRBV12-3 or TRBV12-4 and TRBJ2-3; TRBD2 matches 13 bases. Trimming at V came to 2 bases and at J to 4 bases, leaving 9 bases not matched to a gene. The CDR3 spans 18 residues. The CDR3 here is CASSLTPTSGRAPDTQYF. Written as DNA, the CDR3 is TGTGCCAGCAGTTTAACCCCTACTAGCGGGAGGGCCCCAGATACGCAGTATTTT.

In its sample, this clonotype was seen once. Given a much more abundant clone one base away, this may be a read error. This chain uses TRBV12-3 or TRBV12-4 with TRBJ2-1, with D possibly matching TRBD1 (6 bases). V shed 6 bases and J shed 6 bases, with 18 bases lying between them. This CDR3 comprises 15 residues. In nucleotides, the CDR3 is TGTGCCAGCAGAGACCGGAACAGGGTCGGCAATGAGCAGTTCTTC. Protein product: CASRDRNRVGNEQFF.

This clonotype was observed many times. The chain links TRBV20-1 to TRBJ2-1; D is possibly TRBD1 (7 bases). The ends were cut back, 2 bases at V and 1 base at J, with 12 bases in the middle. CDR1 is DFQATT and CDR2 is SNEGSKA in the germline V gene (reference sequence). This CDR3 has 15 amino acids. Here the CDR3 reads CSARKGAGSYNEQFF. CDR3 DNA: TGCAGTGCTAGAAAGGGGGCGGGATCCTACAATGAGCAGTTCTTC.

This clonotype was observed many times. J is TRBJ2-5 and V is TRBV27; D is perhaps TRBD2 (7 bases). V shed 6 bases and J shed 5 bases, with 19 bases lying between them. CDR1 is MNHEY, CDR2 SMNVEV, per germline (reference sequence). The CDR3 covers 15 residues. CDR3 amino acids: CASSLGGGPLETQYF. The CDR3, as DNA: TGTGCCAGCAGCCTTGGGGGGGGGCCCTTGGAGACCCAGTACTTC.

This clonotype was found many times. V gene TRBV6-1 combines with J gene TRBJ2-3; D remains unclear. V gave up 4 bases and J gave up 0 bases, with 8 bases separating them. The germline gives CDR1 MNHNS, CDR2 SASEGT. The CDR3 is 14 residues long. Here the CDR3 DNA reads TGTGCCAGCAGTGTAACGTCGAGCACAGATACGCAGTATTTT. This translates into CASSVTSSTDTQYF.

The genes are TRBV6-5 and TRBJ2-2; TRBD2 is a possible D gene (5 bases). The CDR3 totals 17 residues. Germline V CDR1 and CDR2: MNHEY, SVGAGI. V lost 3 bases and J 2 bases, leaving 16 bases between the germline ends. Here the CDR3 DNA reads TGTGCCAGCAGTTATCCCACTAGAGGTCCAAACACCGGGGAGCTGTTTTTT. Its protein is CASSYPTRGPNTGELFF.

The chain uses TRBV11-3 and TRBJ2-4; D ambiguous. Deletions cut 3 bases from V and 1 base from J, with 13 bases between. The CDR3 consists of 16 residues. The germline CDR1 and CDR2 sequences are SGHNT and YENEEA. Here the CDR3 reads CASSFRASGAKNIQYF. The CDR3 DNA sequence: TGTGCCAGCAGCTTCCGTGCCTCGGGTGCCAAAAACATTCAGTACTTC.

The chain carries TRBV5-6 and TRBJ2-7, with TRBD1 matching over 7 bases. The CDR3 spans 14 residues. The germline V gene encodes CDR1 SGHDT and CDR2 YYEEEE. V dropped 5 bases and J dropped 5; count of bases not matched to a gene: 10. The CDR3 sequence is CASRDVAGGNEQYF. The DNA of the CDR3 is TGTGCCAGCAGGGACGTGGCAGGGGGTAACGAGCAGTACTTC.

Concerning this clonotype: This could be a read error, since a much larger clone is one nucleotide away. The chain is built from TRBV4-1 and TRBJ2-7; 8 bases line up with TRBD2. The CDR3 length is 15 residues. The germline V gene encodes CDR1 MGHRA and CDR2 YSYEKL. The trim removed 5 bases at V and 7 bases at J, leaving 13 bases unmatched. In DNA form, the CDR3 reads TGCGCCAGCAGCTCACCGGGACTAGGGGCCAATGAGCAGTACTTC. It specifies CASSSPGLGANEQYF.

This clonotype was counted ten times or more. V usage is TRBV30 and J usage is TRBJ1-3; D remains unclear. The CDR3 length is 11 residues. The germline gives CDR1 GTSNPN, CDR2 SVGIG (reference sequence). V was trimmed by 4 bases and J by 6 bases, leaving 7 bases between them. This chain's CDR3 is CAWTLLNTIYF. Written as DNA, the CDR3 is TGTGCCTGGACCTTGTTAAACACCATATATTTT.

There are many counts of this clonotype. The gene calls are TRBV20-1 and TRBJ2-7; 13 bases align to TRBD2. The CDR3 spans 16 residues. From germline, CDR1 is DFQATT and CDR2 SNEGSKA (reference sequence). The junction had 6 bases not matched to a gene; V was cut back by 3 bases and J by 1 base. The CDR3 region is CSASPPTSGGSYEQYF. CDR3 sequence (DNA): TGCAGTGCTAGCCCACCGACTAGCGGGGGGTCCTACGAGCAGTACTTC.

This clonotype was observed at least ten times. The genes are TRBV28 and TRBJ2-1; no reliable D call. The CDR3 runs to 15 residues. The germline V gene has CDR1 MDHEN and CDR2 SYDVKM. Trimming took off 4 bases at V and 5 bases at J, with 15 bases between the two ends. The CDR3 protein is CASSSQDLPHNEQFF. The CDR3 nucleotides read TGTGCCAGCAGTTCCCAGGATCTCCCCCACAATGAGCAGTTCTTC.

The table lists this clonotype with many counts. The chain uses TRBV20-1 and TRBJ2-1; weak D call: TRBD2 (5 bases). The CDR3 covers 13 residues. The germline V gene has CDR1 DFQATT and CDR2 SNEGSKA (reference sequence). The germline V and J ends were trimmed by 6 bases and 5 bases, with 14 bases remaining between them. The CDR3 loop is CSAPGLANNEQFF. Here the CDR3 DNA reads TGCAGTGCCCCTGGTCTAGCAAACAATGAGCAGTTCTTC.